This TCR beta chain was found in a study of blood T cells in healthy people across ages. Points from the study as a whole: While age rose, TCR beta diversity per million T cells dropped in a roughly linear way. With naive T cell percentage, TCR beta diversity showed a strong correlation.

Points on this clonotype: What it binds is unknown.

The CDR3 totals 12 residues. Germline assignment: CDR1 MDHEN and CDR2 SYDVKM. The authors ran a second PCR of about 7 to 11 cycles using a sample-barcoded 5' primer and a J-beta primer mix. Researchers report that a template-switch adaptor with 12 random nucleotides tagged each cDNA molecule. Each CDR3 protein gets one entry after TCRdb re-called the 5' RACE reads with MiXCR. The sample yields approximately 900,000 distinct CDR3 sequences, 29% seen once. The data also belong to a second study, concerning T cells of mothers and their children. That source adds: Versus unrelated pairs, overlap was slightly higher in related mother-child pairs, without reaching significance.

Sequencing used blood. V gene TRBV28 combines with J gene TRBJ2-5, with D possibly TRBD1 on 6 matching bases. The J call may not be correct, given that the DNA end is closer to TRBJ2-7. This TCR derives from a middle-aged woman in good health. The CDR3 loop is CASSPRGSEQYF. The DNA of the CDR3 is TGTGCCAGCAGCCCCAGGGGCAGCGAGCAGTACTTC.